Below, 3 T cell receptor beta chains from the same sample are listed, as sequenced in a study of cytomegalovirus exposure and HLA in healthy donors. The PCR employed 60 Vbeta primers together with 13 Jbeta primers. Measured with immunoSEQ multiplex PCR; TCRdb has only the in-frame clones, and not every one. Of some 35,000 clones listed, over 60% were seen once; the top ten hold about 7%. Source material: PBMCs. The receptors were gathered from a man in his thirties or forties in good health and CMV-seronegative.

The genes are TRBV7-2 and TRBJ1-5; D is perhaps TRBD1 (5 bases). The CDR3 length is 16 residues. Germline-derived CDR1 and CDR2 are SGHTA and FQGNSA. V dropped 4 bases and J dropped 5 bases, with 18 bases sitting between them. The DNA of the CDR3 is TGTGCCAGCAGCTATTATACTTCTAGGGGCGATCAGCCCCAGCATTTT. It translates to CASSYYTSRGDQPQHF.

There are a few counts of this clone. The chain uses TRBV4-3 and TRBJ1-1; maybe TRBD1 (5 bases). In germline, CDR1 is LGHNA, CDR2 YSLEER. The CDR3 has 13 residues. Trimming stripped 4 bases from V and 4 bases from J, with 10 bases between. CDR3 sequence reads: CASSRQRGTEAFF. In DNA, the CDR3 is TGCGCCAGCAGCCGACAAAGGGGCACTGAAGCTTTCTTT.

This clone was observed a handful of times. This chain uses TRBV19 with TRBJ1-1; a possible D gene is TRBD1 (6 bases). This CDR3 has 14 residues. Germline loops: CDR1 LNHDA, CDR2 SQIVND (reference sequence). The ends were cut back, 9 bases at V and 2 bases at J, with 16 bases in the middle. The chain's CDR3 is CASSRGRVNTEAFF. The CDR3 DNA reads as TGTGCCAGCTCCAGGGGTAGGGTTAACACTGAAGCTTTCTTT. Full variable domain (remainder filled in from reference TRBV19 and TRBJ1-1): DGGITQSPKYLFRKEGQNVTLSCEQNLNHDAMYWYRQDPGQGLRLIYYSQIVNDFQKGDIAEGYSVSREKKESFPLTVTSAQKNPTAFYLCASSRGRVNTEAFFGQGTRLTVV.